Each of the 21 T cell receptor beta chains below was sequenced from the same sample in a study of kidney transplant recipient with SARS-CoV-2 infection. TCRdb processed the reads anew with MiXCR; each CDR3 protein has one entry. Altogether 200,000 to 250,000 distinct CDR3 sequences are present, less than 35% being singletons, with the ten largest covering 7% to 8%. The specimen comprised a blood sample, sampled at baseline and on day 111 from a kidney transplant recipient. These receptors were collected from a male patient in his 30s who had COVID-19 and was a kidney transplant recipient. Part of the T cells may come from the graft donor.

On this clonotype itself: A read error may explain this, as a much larger clone is one base away. This chain uses TRBV28 with TRBJ2-5; 7 bases are a match to TRBD1. There are 14 residues in the CDR3. Germline loops: CDR1 MDHEN, CDR2 SYDVKM. The CDR3, as DNA: TGTGCCAGCAGTTCACCAAAGACAGGGTACGAGCAGCACTTC. Its protein is CASSSPKTGYEQHF.

The chain employs TRBV6-5 and TRBJ2-1; TRBD2 matches 10 bases. Germline lookup yields CDR1 MNHEY and CDR2 SVGAGI. V shed 2 bases, J shed 5 bases, and the junction held 3 bases outside the gene matches. The length of the CDR3 is 15 residues. The CDR3 sequence: CASSYNSGGDNEQFF. Written as DNA, the CDR3 is TGTGCCAGCAGTTACAACAGCGGGGGGGACAATGAGCAGTTCTTC.

A note on this clonotype: Possible read error: a much larger clone is one base away. The chain combines TRBV10-2 with TRBJ1-2; D remains unclear. This CDR3 comprises 17 residues. Germline CDR1 is WSHSY and CDR2 is SAAADI. CDR3 in amino acids: CASSEHSTSRKTYGHTF. CDR3 nucleotide sequence: TGCGCCAGCAGTGAGCACTCCACTTCTAGAAAGACCTATGGCCACACCTTC.

The chain uses TRBV7-7 and TRBJ1-2; no clear D. The CDR3 sequence is 17 residues long. The V gene's germline CDR1 is SSHAT and CDR2 FNYEAQ (reference sequence). V lost 5 bases to trimming and J lost 4 bases, with 23 bases between them. Here the CDR3 DNA reads TGTGCCAGCAGCGGTTCCTATAAGTGCCGAAAGACCTATGGCTACACCTTC. Amino acid sequence: CASSGSYKCRKTYGYTF.

The chain uses TRBV5-1 and TRBJ2-4; no definite D call. Between the trimmed V and J ends, which lost 3 bases and 5 bases, there was a span of 12 bases. In germline, CDR1 is SGHRS, CDR2 YFSETQ. The CDR3 totals 14 residues. DNA for the CDR3: TGCGCCAGCAGCTCCATCAGTAGGGAAAACATTCAGTACTTC. Translation gives CASSSISRENIQYF.

This clonotype has at least ten counts. The V and J genes are TRBV6-4 and TRBJ1-1, with D perhaps TRBD1 (5 bases). Germline CDR1 reads MRHNA; CDR2 reads SNTAGT. V was clipped by 9 bases and J by 4 bases, with 18 bases between them. The CDR3 has 14 amino acids. This chain's CDR3 is CARNPGAPVTEAFF. Here the CDR3 DNA reads TGTGCCAGAAACCCTGGGGCCCCGGTCACTGAAGCTTTCTTT.

This clonotype was seen at least ten times. The chain joins TRBV10-3 to TRBJ2-1, with 7 bases matching TRBD2. The CDR3 is made up of 16 amino acids. Germline trimming cut 8 bases from V and 1 base from J; bases unmatched to any gene: 11. Per the germline V gene, CDR1 is ENHRY and CDR2 is SYGVKD. CDR3 bases: TGTGCCATCTCCGATGGGGCGGGAGATTCCTACAATGAGCAGTTCTTC. Its protein product is CAISDGAGDSYNEQFF.

This clonotype has a count of ten or more. This sequence joins TRBV19 and TRBJ2-2; 7 nucleotides align to TRBD1. Germline V gene sequence: CDR1 LNHDA, CDR2 SQIVND (reference sequence). This CDR3 has 15 residues. The junction had 8 bases not matched to a gene; V was cut back by 3 bases and J by 7 bases. CDR3 bases: TGTGCCAGTAGTATCGGGACAGTCCGCGGCGGGGAGCTGTTTTTT. Translating it yields CASSIGTVRGGELFF.

In regard to this clonotype: A far larger clone is just one base off, so this is likely a read error. This is likely a read error, given that the CDR3 carries no conserved phenylalanine or tryptophan at its end. This sequence joins TRBV3-1 and TRBJ2-5; 8 positions agree with TRBD2. The trim removed 1 base at V and 11 bases at J, leaving 9 bases unmatched. The CDR3 contains 14 residues. The germline V gene has CDR1 LGHDT and CDR2 YNNKEL (reference sequence). Here the CDR3 DNA reads TGTGCCAGCAGCCAAGGGAGCGGGGGCGGAAAGCAGTACCTC. Translation: CASSQGSGGGKQYL.

Note on this clonotype: A clone one base away is much larger, so this may be a read error. The chain employs TRBV18 and TRBJ2-7; 8 bases match TRBD1. Germline CDR1 reads KGHSH; CDR2 reads LQKENI. This CDR3 contains 15 residues. The CDR3 coding sequence is TGTGCCAGCTCACCTAAGACAGGGGCATCCTACGAGCAGCACTTC. It yields the protein CASSPKTGASYEQHF.

This clonotype has more than one count but fewer than ten. Germline is not matched at one junction end, which may reflect a read error. V is TRBV5-1 and J is TRBJ1-2; D unresolved. Germline values: CDR1 SGHRS, CDR2 YFSETQ. The CDR3 length is 16 residues. The DNA for the CDR3 is TGCGCCAGCCGGCACCTATCGGTTCGAAAGACCTATGGCTACACCTTT. This encodes CASRHLSVRKTYGYTF.

The table lists this clonotype with many counts. The V and J genes are TRBV5-5 and TRBJ2-7; D perhaps matches TRBD2 (5 bases). CDR1 is SGHKS and CDR2 is YYEKEE in the germline V gene (reference sequence). The CDR3 has 12 amino acids. V shed 4 bases and J shed 3 bases, with 8 bases lying between them. This CDR3 reads CASSPDFYEQYV. CDR3 coding DNA: TGTGCCAGCAGCCCGGACTTCTACGAGCAGTACGTC.

Regarding this clonotype: A read error may be the cause here, since a much bigger clone is one base away. The CDR3 end shows no conserved phenylalanine or tryptophan, and so a read error is likely. The chain links TRBV28 to TRBJ2-7, with D perhaps given as TRBD1 or TRBD2 (7 bases each). From germline, CDR1 is MDHEN and CDR2 SYDVKM. V was pared by 3 bases and J by 0 bases, with 12 bases between. The CDR3 consists of 15 residues. The CDR3 nucleotides read TGTGCCAGCAGTTTGGGAGGGGGCTACTCCTACGAGCAGTACCTC. It encodes CASSLGGGYSYEQYL.

This clonotype was detected many times. J is TRBJ2-1 and V is TRBV12-3 or TRBV12-4; no clear D. The CDR3 contains 9 residues. V was cut by 8 bases and J by 8 bases, with 4 bases left in between. As DNA, the CDR3 is TGTGCCAGCGGCTATGAGCAGTTCTTC. It encodes CASGYEQFF.

This clonotype was recorded many times. The V gene is TRBV3-1, the J gene TRBJ2-2, with 13 bases that match TRBD2. V dropped 5 bases and J dropped 3; count of bases not matched to a gene: 12. The CDR3 is 19 amino acids. CDR1 and CDR2 (germline): LGHDT, YNNKEL (reference sequence). CDR3 loop: CASSYTSALAGGYTGELFF. CDR3 nucleotides: TGTGCCAGCAGCTACACCTCAGCACTAGCGGGAGGGTACACCGGGGAGCTGTTTTTT.

The table lists this clonotype with many counts. The chain uses TRBV15 and TRBJ2-7; perhaps TRBD2 as D (6 bases). V was pared by 5 bases and J by 2 bases, with 13 bases between. From germline, CDR1 is LNHNV and CDR2 YYDKDF (reference sequence). This CDR3 contains 14 residues. The CDR3 loop reads CATSGGVATYEQYF. The CDR3 nucleotides read TGTGCCACCAGCGGAGGGGTGGCCACCTACGAGCAGTACTTC.

This clonotype was seen repeatedly, ten times or more. CDR3 sequence (DNA): TGTGCCAGCAGCTTAGATCCAGGGGACTACGAGCAGTACTTC. This translates into CASSLDPGDYEQYF. The chain employs TRBV7-2 and TRBJ2-7; D may be TRBD1 (6 bases). Trimming left V 1 base short and J 3 bases short, with 10 bases between. This CDR3 has 14 amino acids. The germline CDR1 and CDR2 sequences are SGHTA and FQGNSA.

This clonotype has a count of ten or more. The chain is built from TRBV7-9 and TRBJ1-2; D perhaps matches TRBD1 (5 bases). This CDR3 region has 15 residues. V was trimmed by 4 bases and J by 4 bases, leaving 16 bases between them. Germline CDR1 and CDR2: SEHNR and FQNEAQ (reference sequence). The CDR3 DNA sequence: TGTGCCAGCAGCTCCGATGGGACGGAGGTCTATGGCTACACCTTC. It translates to CASSSDGTEVYGYTF.

Here the CDR3 reads CASSSASGRDTQYF. CDR3 sequence (DNA): TGTGCCAGCAGTTCTGCTAGCGGGAGGGATACGCAGTATTTT. The chain has TRBV6-5 and TRBJ2-3; TRBD2 matches at 11 bases. CDR1 and CDR2 (germline): MNHEY, SVGAGI. J lost 6 bases, V lost 4 bases, and 3 bases had no gene match. The CDR3 has 14 amino acids.

Comment on this clonotype: Possible read error: a much larger clone is one base away. The V call is TRBV9, the J call TRBJ1-2; unclear D gene. Germline lookup yields CDR1 SGDLS and CDR2 YYNGEE. The CDR3 has 16 residues. V was shortened by 7 bases and J by 4 bases, with 23 bases between the two germline ends. CDR3 amino acids: CASRVRHSRKTYGYTF. The CDR3 nucleotides are TGTGCCAGCCGAGTGCGGCACTCAAGAAAGACCTATGGCTACACCTTC.

A word on this clonotype: Just one base apart from a much larger clone, this may be a read error. This sequence joins TRBV3-1 and TRBJ2-7, with D unclear. CDR3 size: 17 residues. Trimming cost V 5 bases and J 10 bases, with 30 bases left between them. Germline-derived CDR1 and CDR2 are LGHDT and YNNKEL (reference sequence). CDR3 nucleotides: TGTGCCAGCAGCTTGTACACTCCCATTTCTTTCTCTGAGAACCAGTACTTC. It encodes CASSLYTPISFSENQYF.